These 24 T cell receptor beta chains came from one sample sequenced in a study of tumor-infiltrating lymphocytes in primary liver carcinoma. Total RNA and DNA came together from approximately 20-30 mg of bulk tissue without cell sorting. A constant-region primer served to make TCR beta cDNA from approximately 490 ng total RNA. Modified slightly, ARM-PCR produced TCR beta libraries over three nested multiplex PCR rounds. TRBV1-TRBV30 forward primers and a C-beta reverse primer were used in the first two PCR rounds, which each ran for about 10 cycles. TCRdb analysed the multiplex PCR reads with MiXCR anew, one entry per CDR3 protein. Here the sample spans fewer than 75,000 distinct CDR3 sequences, about 71% being singletons. The specimen was liver tumor tissue from sampling region 4. Subset described: tumor region T4, right-lateral pole. These receptors all stem from a man aged 35 to 55 with primary liver carcinoma and hepatitis B virus infection.

Comment on this clonotype: This CDR3 fails to terminate in the conserved phenylalanine or tryptophan, so it likely reflects a read error. The V and J genes are TRBV29-1 and TRBJ2-1; 15 bases align to TRBD2. The CDR3 runs to 15 residues. Germline CDR1 reads SQVTM; CDR2 reads ANQGSEA. This CDR3 reads CSDGLAGGFYNKQFY. In DNA form, the CDR3 reads TGCAGCGATGGACTAGCGGGAGGGTTCTACAATAAGCAGTTCTAC.

This clonotype was counted a few times. Its ends do not fully match the called genes, so a read error is possible. The V and J genes are TRBV12-3 or TRBV12-4 and TRBJ2-1; the D is unclear. There are 14 residues in the CDR3. The CDR3 protein is CANSLGSVDNEQFF. Written as DNA, the CDR3 is TGTGCCAACAGTTTAGGCTCAGTTGACAATGAGCAGTTCTTC.

Points on this clonotype: It is likely a read error, because the conserved phenylalanine at the end of the CDR3 is missing. The J gene is TRBJ1-2, the V gene TRBV7-9; 7 nucleotides match TRBD1. With V trimmed by 5 bases and J by 5 bases, 14 bases remained unmatched. The germline CDR1 and CDR2 sequences are SEHNR and FQNEAQ (reference sequence). CDR3 length equals 16 residues. The CDR3 nucleotides read TGTGCCAGCAGCCCCGAGGACAGGCTGCCCCAGTATGGCTACACCGTC. Its translation is CASSPEDRLPQYGYTV.

Notes on this clonotype: A much larger clonotype is one base distant, so this may be a read error. The rearrangement joins TRBV25-1 to TRBJ1-6, with 7 bases aligning to TRBD1. CDR1 MGHDK and CDR2 SYGVNS come from the germline V gene. The CDR3 runs 15 residues. The junction had 13 bases not matched to a gene; V was cut back by 7 bases and J by 10 bases. The CDR3: CASKGDRAGASPLHF. The DNA for the CDR3 is TGTGCCAGCAAAGGCGACAGGGCAGGAGCCTCACCCCTCCACTTT. The full variable domain, in which reference TRBV25-1 and TRBJ1-6 provide the parts outside the CDR3, is EADIYQTPRYLVIGTGKKITLECSQTMGHDKMYWYQQDPGMELHLIHYSYGVNSTEKGDLSSESTVSRIRTEHFPLTLESARPSHTSQYLCASKGDRAGASPLHFGNGTRLTVT.

About this clonotype itself: A much larger clone differs by one base, so this may be a read error. The chain combines TRBV11-2 with TRBJ2-3; TRBD2 aligns across 10 bases. Per the germline V gene, CDR1 is SGHAT and CDR2 is FQNNGV. This CDR3 spans 17 amino acids. V lost 7 bases, J lost 4 bases, and 14 bases stayed unmatched. DNA of the CDR3: TGTGCCAGCATCGACCAGGTTTCTAGCGGGAGCTCAGATACGCAGTATTTT. It translates to CASIDQVSSGSSDTQYF.

Comments on this clonotype: Relative to the germline gene, one junction end is altered; a read error may explain this. The rearrangement links TRBV12-3 or TRBV12-4 to TRBJ2-7; D might be TRBD1 or TRBD2, each matching 5 bases. The CDR3 spans 12 residues. Here the CDR3 reads CASSFGTYEQYF. CDR3 nucleotide sequence: TGTGCCAGCAGTTTCGGGACCTATGAGCAGTACTTC.

Comment on this clonotype: A much larger clone differs from this one at a single base, so this may be a read error. The V and J genes are TRBV6-2 or TRBV6-3 and TRBJ2-1; 10 bases map to TRBD1. This CDR3 comprises 14 residues. Germline V gene sequence: CDR1 MNHEY, CDR2 SVGEGT. This chain's CDR3 is CASKGTGDPNEQSF. CDR3 DNA sequence: TGTGCCAGCAAAGGGACAGGGGATCCCAATGAGCAGTCCTTC.

Note on this clonotype: A junction boundary mismatches the germline segment, possibly from a read error. The V call is TRBV11-2, the J call TRBJ2-2; 7 nucleotides match TRBD2. Germline-derived CDR1 and CDR2 are SGHAT and FQNNGV. The CDR3 loop spans 15 amino acids. This chain's CDR3 is CASGFAGSNTGRMFF. CDR3 coding DNA: TGTGCCAGCGGCTTTGCGGGATCGAACACCGGGAGGATGTTTTTT.

To note about this clonotype: This may be a read error, as it is one base from a much larger clone. The gene calls are TRBV7-9 and TRBJ2-3; TRBD2 matches at 8 bases. In germline, CDR1 is SEHNR, CDR2 FQNEAQ (reference sequence). There are 15 residues in the CDR3. CDR3 DNA sequence: TGTGCCAGCAGCCCCGGGGGGACTAGTTCGTATACGCGGTATTTT. Protein product: CASSPGGTSSYTRYF. Filled out from reference TRBV7-9 and TRBJ2-3, the complete variable domain reads DTGVSQNPRHKITKRGQNVTFRCDPISEHNRLYWYRQTLGQGPEFLTYFQNEAQLEKSRLLSDRFSAERPKGSFSTLEIQRTEQGDSAMYLCASSPGGTSSYTRYFGPGTRLTVL.

This clonotype showed up many times. CDR3 region: CASSAGPDVDTIYF. In DNA form, the CDR3 reads TGTGCCAGCAGCGCCGGACCAGACGTGGACACCATATATTTT. The chain recombines TRBV5-4 with TRBJ1-3; no clear D. CDR3 length: 14 amino acids. Trimming shortened V by 4 bases and J by 8 bases, and 16 bases separated the two germline ends. Germline V lookup: CDR1 SGHNT, CDR2 YYREEE (reference sequence).

For this clonotype: A much larger clone differs by one base, so this may be a read error. This sequence joins TRBV5-5 and TRBJ2-5, with 11 bases fitting TRBD2. There are 14 residues in the CDR3. Germline V CDR1 and CDR2: SGHKS, YYEKEE (reference sequence). CDR3 residues: CVSSSKTSGETRYF. In nucleotides, the CDR3 is TGTGTCAGCAGCTCGAAGACTAGCGGGGAGACTCGGTACTTC.

In the case of this clonotype: At one end, the junction sequence differs from germline, possibly due to a read error. CDR3 coding DNA: TGTACCATCAGTGAGCCTAGAGCCTCCTACGAGCGGTACTTC. Protein product: CTISEPRASYERYF. This chain connects TRBV10-3 to TRBJ2-7; D gene uncertain. The V gene's germline CDR1 is ENHRY and CDR2 SYGVKD. The CDR3 totals 14 residues.

Notes on this clonotype: Germline is not matched at one junction end, which may reflect a read error. This chain links TRBV6-1 with TRBJ1-2; D is unclear. CDR1 MNHNS and CDR2 SASEGT come from the germline V gene. The CDR3 spans 12 residues. CDR3 sequence: CASSAPLYGYIF. The CDR3 coding sequence is TGTGCCAGCAGTGCCCCCCTATATGGCTACATCTTC.

This clonotype was seen a few times. Germline is not matched at one junction end, which may reflect a read error. The chain combines TRBV5-6 with TRBJ2-5, with 9 bases aligning to TRBD1. Germline CDR1 and CDR2: SGHDT and YYEEEE. CDR3 length: 14 amino acids. CDR3 nucleotides: TGTGCCAGCAGCCCAGCGACAGGGGGAGAGACCCAGCACTTC. As protein: CASSPATGGETQHF.

Worth noting for this clonotype: A read error may account for a junction end that differs from germline. The chain uses TRBV12-3 or TRBV12-4 and TRBJ2-7; D might be TRBD2 (5 bases). CDR3 length: 11 residues. CDR3 DNA: TGTGCCTGCAGCGGTTTCTACAAGCAGTACTTC. It encodes CACSGFYKQYF.

This clonotype was observed at least ten times. The CDR3 bases are TGTGCCACCAGTAGTAGGACCAATACGCAGTATTTT. It encodes CATSSRTNTQYF. The J gene is TRBJ2-3, the V gene TRBV24-1; D remains ambiguous. Trimming shortened V by 6 bases and J by 7 bases, and 10 bases separated the two germline ends. Looked up from germline, CDR1 is KGHDR and CDR2 is SFDVKD. The CDR3 is 12 amino acids.

A word on this clonotype: A clone one base away is much larger, so this may be a read error. The chain's CDR3 is CATSDAGHRQPQHF. The CDR3 DNA follows: TGTGCCACCAGTGATGCTGGACACAGACAGCCCCAGCATTTT. The V and J genes are TRBV24-1 and TRBJ1-5; possible D gene TRBD1, 5 bases. Per the germline V gene, CDR1 is KGHDR and CDR2 is SFDVKD. Trimming removed 3 bases at V and 7 bases at J, with 12 bases between. The CDR3 has 14 amino acids.

Points on this clonotype: This may stem from a read error, because a much larger clone lies one nucleotide away. This CDR3 fails to terminate in the conserved phenylalanine or tryptophan, so it likely reflects a read error. CDR3 protein: CASSLGTSGSYNEQFI. The CDR3 DNA follows: TGTGCCAGCAGTCTGGGGACCAGCGGCTCCTACAATGAGCAGTTCATC. The chain combines TRBV6-5 with TRBJ2-1; D is tentatively TRBD1 or TRBD2 (5 bases each). CDR1 is MNHEY and CDR2 is SVGAGI in the germline V gene. This CDR3 is 16 amino acids long. V was shortened by 5 bases and J by 0 bases, with 14 bases between the two germline ends.

This clonotype was recorded at least ten times. V gene TRBV28 combines with J gene TRBJ1-2; a weak D match, TRBD1 (5 bases). V was trimmed by 7 bases and J by 4 bases, leaving 13 bases between them. CDR1 and CDR2 (germline): MDHEN, SYDVKM. The CDR3 totals 13 residues. The CDR3 DNA reads TGTGCCAGCACCACGGGGCAGTTCTATGGCTACACCTTC. This gives the protein CASTTGQFYGYTF.

The chain employs TRBV6-6 and TRBJ2-2, with a weak D call TRBD1 (8 bases). Germline V gives CDR1 MNHNY, CDR2 SVGAGI (reference sequence). The CDR3 is 15 amino acids. The V gene lost 9 bases and the J gene lost 0 bases, with 14 bases spanning the gap. The CDR3 DNA sequence: TGTGCCAGTGCTACAGGGGGGGCGAACACCGGGGAGCTGTTTTTT. Translation: CASATGGANTGELFF.

For this clonotype: One end of the junction fails to match germline, which may point to a read error. CDR3 residues: CASEGSGSYEQYF. CDR3 in DNA: TGTGCCAGTGAGGGGAGCGGTTCCTACGAGCAGTATTTC. This sequence joins TRBV12-5 and TRBJ2-7; TRBD1 or TRBD2 may be the D gene (5 bases each). Germline V lookup: CDR1 LGHNT, CDR2 FRNRAP. The CDR3 consists of 13 residues.

Remarks on this clonotype: A much larger clone differs by one base, so this may be a read error. V usage is TRBV11-3 and J usage is TRBJ1-1; D ambiguous. Germline V gives CDR1 SGHNT, CDR2 YENEEA. The CDR3 consists of 15 residues. CDR3 amino acids: CTSSPGSCWGTETFF. The DNA for the CDR3 is TGTACCAGCAGCCCAGGATCCTGTTGGGGTACTGAAACTTTCTTT. Looking up the rest from reference TRBV11-3 and TRBJ1-1 gives the full variable domain: EAGVVQSPRYKIIEKKQPVAFWCNPISGHNTLYWYLQNLGQGPELLIRYENEEAVDDSQLPKDRFSAERLKGVDSTLKIQPAELGDSAVYLCTSSPGSCWGTETFFGQGTRLTVV.

Concerning this clonotype: This may come from a read error, since a much larger clone is one base off. The CDR3 region is CASSLGGSSYNEQLF. The DNA for the CDR3 is TGTGCCAGCAGCTTAGGCGGGAGCTCCTACAATGAGCAGCTCTTC. The J gene is TRBJ2-1, the V gene TRBV11-2; 7 bases are shared with TRBD2. This CDR3 is 15 amino acids long. Germline CDR1 and CDR2: SGHAT and FQNNGV.

The chain links TRBV6-2 or TRBV6-3 to TRBJ2-1; 9 bases line up with TRBD2. V gave up 6 bases and J gave up 4 bases; unmatched junction bases: 7. Germline CDR1 MNHEY, CDR2 SVGEGT. The CDR3 is 15 amino acids. This CDR3 reads CASSSGLALYNEQFF. For the CDR3, the DNA is TGTGCCAGCAGCTCCGGACTAGCGCTATACAATGAGCAGTTCTTC.